The 17 T cell receptor beta chains below all came from one sample that was sequenced in a study of tumor T cells in aggressive B-cell lymphoma. Profiling relied on immunoSEQ multiplex PCR, and the TCRdb table lists in-frame clones only, not all of them. The data hold under 6,500 clones, with around 94% observed a single time. Sequenced sample: tumor tissue. These receptors all stem from an adult with diffuse large B cell lymphoma.

This chain links TRBV7-9 with TRBJ2-7; TRBD1 aligns across 8 bases. CDR3 length: 15 residues. J was trimmed by 0 bases and V by 4 bases; bases with no gene match: 5. The germline CDR1 and CDR2 sequences are SEHNR and FQNEAQ (reference sequence). The CDR3: CASSSGQVSSYEQYF. CDR3 nucleotide sequence: TGTGCCAGCAGCTCGGGACAGGTGAGCTCCTACGAGCAGTACTTC. Drawing the rest from reference TRBV7-9 and TRBJ2-7, the complete variable domain is DTGVSQNPRHKITKRGQNVTFRCDPISEHNRLYWYRQTLGQGPEFLTYFQNEAQLEKSRLLSDRFSAERPKGSFSTLEIQRTEQGDSAMYLCASSSGQVSSYEQYFGPGTRLTVT.

This chain joins TRBV6-5 and TRBJ1-2; TRBD1 agrees at 7 bases. This CDR3 contains 13 residues. The germline gives CDR1 MNHEY, CDR2 SVGAGI. J lost 8 bases, V lost 6 bases, and 9 bases had no gene match. CDR3 bases: TGTGCCAGCAGCTTAGGACAGGTTGGGGGCTACACCTTC. This gives the protein CASSLGQVGGYTF.

This chain links TRBV4-3 with TRBJ2-1; the D gene is possibly TRBD2 (5 bases). The CDR3 extends over 16 amino acids. From germline, CDR1 is LGHNA and CDR2 YSLEER. Trimming cost V 4 bases and J 0 bases, with 13 bases left between them. The CDR3 DNA follows: TGCGCCAGCAGCCCCAGGACTGCCCCCTCCTACAATGAGCAGTTCTTC. Translating it yields CASSPRTAPSYNEQFF.

The chain uses TRBV6-5 and TRBJ2-7; 13 positions agree with TRBD2. Germline V lookup: CDR1 MNHEY, CDR2 SVGAGI. V was clipped by 5 bases and J by 3 bases; unmatched bases: 4. This CDR3 is built from 15 residues. The CDR3 nucleotides read TGTGCCAGCAGTAAGACTAGCGGGAGGCTCTACGAGCAGTACTTC. The encoded protein is CASSKTSGRLYEQYF.

The J gene is TRBJ2-7, the V gene TRBV9; 13 nucleotides line up with TRBD2. J lost 6 bases, V lost 4 bases, and 7 bases had no gene match. Germline V CDR1 and CDR2: SGDLS, YYNGEE. The CDR3 has 15 amino acids. The CDR3 DNA is TGTGCCAGCAGCAAATCACTAGCGGGAGGGGGCGAGCAGTACTTC. Translated: CASSKSLAGGGEQYF.

The V gene is TRBV29-1, the J gene TRBJ2-1; the D gene is possibly TRBD2 (6 bases). The CDR3 is 12 amino acids. The germline V gene encodes CDR1 SQVTM and CDR2 ANQGSEA. The V end lost 6 bases, the J end lost 4 bases, and 10 bases lay between the germline ends. This CDR3 reads CSVKRGYNEQFF. The CDR3 DNA reads as TGCAGCGTAAAACGGGGGTACAATGAGCAGTTCTTC.

This rearrangement joins TRBV11-2 to TRBJ2-5; TRBD2 agrees at 14 bases. V lost 4 bases, J lost 6 bases, and 4 bases stayed unmatched. This CDR3 region has 15 residues. CDR1 is SGHAT and CDR2 is FQNNGV in the germline V gene. The CDR3 is CASSSGTSGRKTQYF. The CDR3 DNA sequence: TGTGCCAGCAGCTCCGGGACTAGCGGGAGAAAGACCCAGTACTTC.

Here the CDR3 DNA reads TGTGCCAGCACCCCCTTAGCGGGAGGAACCCACGAGCAGTACTTC. Translating it yields CASTPLAGGTHEQYF. The rearrangement links TRBV21-1 to TRBJ2-7; TRBD2, the table's D call, lacks a check against the DNA. TRBV21-1 is a pseudogene. CDR3 length equals 15 residues.

V usage is TRBV7-9 and J usage is TRBJ1-6; D is unresolved. Germline V gene data show CDR1 as SEHNR and CDR2 as FQNEAQ (reference sequence). This CDR3 has 15 residues. V was pared by 2 bases and J by 7 bases, with 12 bases between. DNA for the CDR3: TGTGCCAGCAGCTTAAAGAAGTTAGCGAATTCACCCCTCCACTTT. Translating gives CASSLKKLANSPLHF.

The rearrangement joins TRBV5-5 to TRBJ2-7, with TRBD1 identical over 8 bases. Germline trimming cut 0 bases from V and 0 bases from J; bases unmatched to any gene: 2. The CDR3 contains 15 residues. Germline V gives CDR1 SGHKS, CDR2 YYEKEE (reference sequence). The chain's CDR3 is CASSLGTGSSYEQYF. DNA for the CDR3: TGTGCCAGCAGCTTGGGGACAGGGAGCTCCTACGAGCAGTACTTC.

Turning to this clone: Compared with germline, one end of the junction differs, possibly owing to a read error. The chain recombines TRBV28 with TRBJ2-1; 8 bases are a match to TRBD1. CDR1 is MDHEN and CDR2 is SYDVKM in the germline V gene. The CDR3 spans 15 residues. The CDR3 nucleotides are TGTGCTAGCAGTTTGTACGGGACAGGTTACAATGAGCAGTTCTTC. Encoded protein: CASSLYGTGYNEQFF. The full variable domain, with the rest looked up from reference TRBV28 and TRBJ2-1, is DVKVTQSSRYLVKRTGEKVFLECVQDMDHENMFWYRQDPGLGLRLIYFSYDVKMKEKGDIPEGYSVSREKKERFSLILESASTNQTSMYLCASSLYGTGYNEQFFGPGTRLTVL.

The CDR3, as DNA: TGTGCCATCAGTGAGGGGCAGGGAGGAGAAAAACTGTTTTTT. The encoded protein is CAISEGQGGEKLFF. V is TRBV10-3 and J is TRBJ1-4, with D possibly matching TRBD1 (5 bases). This CDR3 has 14 residues. Germline lookup yields CDR1 ENHRY and CDR2 SYGVKD. Trimming left V 2 bases short and J 8 bases short, with 12 bases between.

The genes are TRBV4-3 and TRBJ2-7; 9 bases are shared with TRBD1. This CDR3 has 15 residues. With 4 bases clipped from V and 4 bases from J, the junction kept 8 bases outside the gene matches. The germline gives CDR1 LGHNA, CDR2 YSLEER. CDR3 sequence: CASSPVTGGKYEQYF. The CDR3 DNA reads as TGCGCCAGCAGCCCCGTAACAGGGGGCAAGTACGAGCAGTACTTC.

This clone is classed as large. The rearrangement uses TRBV4-1 and TRBJ1-5; 10 positions match TRBD1. V shed 6 bases and J 5 bases; nucleotides not matched to a gene: 4. Germline-derived CDR1 and CDR2 are MGHRA and YSYEKL. This CDR3 comprises 14 residues. The CDR3 DNA reads TGCGCCAGCAGAAGCGGGACAGGGGATCAGCCCCAGCATTTT. This encodes CASRSGTGDQPQHF.

This clone has just one count. The chain is built from TRBV9 and TRBJ1-2, with 8 bases lining up with TRBD1. Germline lookup yields CDR1 SGDLS and CDR2 YYNGEE. V lost 0 bases to trimming and J lost 4 bases; unmatched junction nucleotides: 14. The CDR3 extends over 18 amino acids. The CDR3 sequence: CASSVVGTGHAMVYGYTF. Written as DNA, the CDR3 is TGTGCCAGCAGCGTAGTTGGGACAGGTCATGCGATGGTCTATGGCTACACCTTC.

The rearrangement links TRBV15 to TRBJ1-4; D is undetermined. The CDR3 loop spans 15 amino acids. V lost 0 bases to trimming and J lost 4 bases, with 9 bases between them. Germline V gene data show CDR1 as LNHNV and CDR2 as YYDKDF (reference sequence). The CDR3 is CATSRDRGFNEKLFF. CDR3 nucleotides: TGTGCCACCAGCAGAGATCGCGGGTTTAATGAAAAACTGTTTTTT.

The rearrangement uses TRBV7-8 and TRBJ1-1, with D perhaps matching TRBD1 (6 bases). The germline V gene has CDR1 SGHVS and CDR2 FQNEAQ. V was trimmed by 5 bases and J by 0 bases, leaving 13 bases between them. This CDR3 has 15 residues. The CDR3 loop is CASSPPTGMNTEAFF. The CDR3, as DNA: TGTGCCAGCAGCCCACCGACAGGAATGAACACTGAAGCTTTCTTT.